This T cell receptor (beta chain) comes out of a study of immune evolution from preneoplasia to lung adenocarcinoma. Findings and caveats of the study: From normal lung to invasive adenocarcinoma, top clone frequencies appeared to decrease.

CDR1 is LGHNA and CDR2 is YNFKEQ in the germline V gene. The CDR3 is made up of 15 amino acids. V gave up 0 bases and J gave up 0 bases, with 9 bases separating them. Using immunoSEQ multiplex PCR, the repertoire was profiled, and TCRdb retains in-frame clones only, with some absent. This table has about 26,000 clones, about 76% appearing once. Comment on this clone: The antigen is unknown.

Histologic diagnosis was independently verified by two lung pathologists. The chain has TRBV4-2 and TRBJ2-7; possible D gene TRBD2, 5 bases. The sequenced sample was FFPE invasive lung adenocarcinoma tissue. The sequence was obtained from a person in their sixties with invasive lung adenocarcinoma. Some clones in this sample may be carry-over from other donors' samples. CDR3 region: CASSQDFGDSYEQYF. The CDR3 coding sequence is TGTGCCAGCAGCCAAGATTTCGGGGACTCCTACGAGCAGTACTTC.